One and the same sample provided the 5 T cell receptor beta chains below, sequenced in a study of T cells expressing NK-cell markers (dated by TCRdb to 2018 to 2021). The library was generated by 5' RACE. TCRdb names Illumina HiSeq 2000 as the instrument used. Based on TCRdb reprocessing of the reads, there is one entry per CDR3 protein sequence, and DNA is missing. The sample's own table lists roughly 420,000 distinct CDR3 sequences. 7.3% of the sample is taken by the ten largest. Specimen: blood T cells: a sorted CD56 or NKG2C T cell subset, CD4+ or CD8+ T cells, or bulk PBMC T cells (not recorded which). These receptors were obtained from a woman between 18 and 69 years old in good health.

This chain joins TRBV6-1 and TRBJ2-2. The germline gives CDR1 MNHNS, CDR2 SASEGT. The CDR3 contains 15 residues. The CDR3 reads CASSQGRPSWGELFF.

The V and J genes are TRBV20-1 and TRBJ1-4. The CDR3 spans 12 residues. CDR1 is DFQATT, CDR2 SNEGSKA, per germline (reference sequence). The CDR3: CSGSEGNEKLFF.

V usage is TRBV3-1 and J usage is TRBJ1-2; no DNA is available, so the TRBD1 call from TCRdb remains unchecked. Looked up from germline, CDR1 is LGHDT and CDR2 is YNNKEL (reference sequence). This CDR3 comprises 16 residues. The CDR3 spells CASSRRPAPGGYGYTF.

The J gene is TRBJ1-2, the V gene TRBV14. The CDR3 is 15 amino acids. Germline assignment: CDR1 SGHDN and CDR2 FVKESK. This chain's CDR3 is CASSQETVPGYGYTF.

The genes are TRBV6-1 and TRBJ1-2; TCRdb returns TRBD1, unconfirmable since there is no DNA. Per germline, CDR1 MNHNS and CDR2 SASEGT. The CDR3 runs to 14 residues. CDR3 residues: CASRTTGSSHGYTF.